The clone carrying this T cell receptor beta chain was seen only once. Its matching antigen is unknown. The PCR employed 60 Vbeta primers together with 13 Jbeta primers. Measured with immunoSEQ multiplex PCR; TCRdb has only the in-frame clones, and not every one. The sample has more than 130,000 clones; 78% are singletons. These data are taken from a study of cytomegalovirus exposure and HLA in healthy donors. Study background: Of some 400 genotyped donors, approximately 84% clustered with self-reported Caucasian donors.

The germline V gene has CDR1 MNHEY and CDR2 SVGAGI. CDR3 length: 13 amino acids. V was pared by 1 base and J by 5 bases, with 8 bases between. Findings of the study overall: Immune exposure information available was restricted to CMV serostatus. The classifier reportedly diagnosed cytomegalovirus status with high sensitivity and specificity.

The TCR was taken from a male donor in good health and CMV-seronegative. Sequencing was carried out using PBMCs. The V gene is TRBV6-5, the J gene TRBJ1-1, with D unclear. CDR3 nucleotides: TGTGCCAGCAGTTACTACGGAGGGACTGAAGCTTTCTTT. Protein product: CASSYYGGTEAFF.